These 6 T cell receptor beta chains were all obtained from the same sample, sequenced in a study of T cells in Graves' hyperthyroidism and ophthalmopathy. It was RNA transcripts that yielded the amplified TCR beta CDR3 regions. TCR CDR3 regions were first amplified by RT-PCR with HTBI primers. TCRdb re-called the multiplex PCR reads through MiXCR, storing one row per CDR3 protein. The table includes over 200,000 distinct CDR3 sequences, about 15% detected once. The sample comprised blood. These receptors were taken from a woman aged 40-49 years with Graves' hyperthyroidism that later progressed to Graves' ophthalmopathy.

This clonotype was detected a few times. The chain couples TRBV5-6 to TRBJ2-1; no clear D gene. The CDR3 sequence is 15 residues long. Trimming removed 0 bases at V and 1 base at J, with 8 bases between. The germline V gene has CDR1 SGHDT and CDR2 YYEEEE. Here the CDR3 reads CASSLASQSYNEQFF. CDR3 DNA sequence: TGTGCCAGCAGCTTGGCCTCTCAATCCTACAATGAGCAGTTCTTC.

Of note for this clonotype: Possible read error: a much larger clone is one base away. The chain uses TRBV20-1 and TRBJ2-3; D is possibly TRBD1 or TRBD2 (5 bases each). The germline V gene encodes CDR1 DFQATT and CDR2 SNEGSKA (reference sequence). The CDR3 spans 13 residues. The CDR3 protein is CSARDPNTDTQSF. The CDR3, as DNA: TGCAGTGCCCGGGACCCCAACACAGATACGCAGTCTTTT.

Ten or more counts support this clonotype. The V gene is TRBV28, the J gene TRBJ2-7; 12 nucleotides align to TRBD2. The CDR3 spans 11 residues. Per germline, CDR1 MDHEN and CDR2 SYDVKM. Losses at the gene ends were 11 bases for V and 5 bases for J; bases not matched to a gene: 1. CDR3 bases: TGTGCCGCTAGCGGGAGGGACGAGCAGTACTTC. Protein: CAASGRDEQYF.

This chain links TRBV2 with TRBJ1-2; D remains ambiguous. Trimming took 3 bases from V and 8 from J, leaving 16 bases between them. Germline CDR1 reads SNHLY; CDR2 reads FYNNEI. This CDR3 has 14 amino acids. CDR3 region: CASSDPRSAYGYTF. In nucleotides, the CDR3 is TGTGCCAGCAGTGATCCCAGATCGGCCTACGGCTACACCTTC.

This clonotype appeared many times. V is TRBV28 and J is TRBJ1-4; 10 bases match TRBD1. This CDR3 has 13 residues. Germline assignment: CDR1 MDHEN and CDR2 SYDVKM. Germline trimming cut 8 bases from V and 8 bases from J; bases unmatched to any gene: 5. The CDR3 sequence is CASGRDRGEKLFF. The CDR3 bases are TGTGCCAGCGGGAGGGACAGGGGAGAAAAACTGTTTTTT.

This chain joins TRBV14 and TRBJ1-4; D is perhaps TRBD1 (5 bases). This CDR3 is built from 13 residues. V was shortened by 4 bases and J by 10 bases, with 13 bases between the two germline ends. The germline V gene encodes CDR1 SGHDN and CDR2 FVKESK. DNA for the CDR3: TGTGCCAGCAGCCCCAGCGGGAGGGGAAAACTGTTTTTT. Translating it yields CASSPSGRGKLFF.